A single sample gave rise to the 17 T cell receptor beta chains below, sequenced in a study of blood T cell repertoires in COVID-19. Profiling relied on immunoSEQ multiplex PCR, and the TCRdb table lists in-frame clones only, not all of them. This table holds 110,000 or so clones, approximately 87% found once. Sequences were obtained from peripheral blood. Receptors originate from a man aged 70 or older who had recovered from COVID-19.

This clone was detected only once. The sample contains more than one DNA sequence encoding this CDR3. The chain employs TRBV7-9 and TRBJ2-1; D is unclear. From germline, CDR1 is SEHNR and CDR2 FQNEAQ (reference sequence). There are 13 residues in the CDR3. The germline V and J ends were trimmed by 6 bases and 4 bases, with 10 bases remaining between them. CDR3 loop: CASSFTSYNEQFF. CDR3 DNA: TGTGCCAGCAGTTTTACATCGTACAATGAGCAGTTCTTC.

V gene TRBV27 combines with J gene TRBJ1-2; 7 nucleotides align to TRBD1. Trimming cost V 8 bases and J 4 bases; bases outside gene matches: 4. CDR1 MNHEY and CDR2 SMNVEV come from the germline V gene (reference sequence). The CDR3 has 12 residues. DNA for the CDR3: TGTGCCAGCCACAGACAGGGCTATGGCTACACCTTC. Encoded protein: CASHRQGYGYTF.

The chain joins TRBV28 to TRBJ1-5, with D unresolved. The CDR3 runs to 16 residues. Between the trimmed V and J ends, which lost 5 bases and 2 bases, there was a span of 16 bases. Looked up from germline, CDR1 is MDHEN and CDR2 is SYDVKM. The CDR3 loop is CASSPRTYLGNQPQHF. DNA for the CDR3: TGTGCCAGCAGTCCTAGGACTTATCTAGGCAATCAGCCCCAGCATTTT.

The J gene is TRBJ1-1, the V gene TRBV5-4; 10 nucleotides match TRBD1. Germline assignment: CDR1 SGHNT and CDR2 YYREEE (reference sequence). This CDR3 spans 15 amino acids. The ends lost 3 bases at V and 4 bases at J; junction bases unmatched: 6. In DNA form, the CDR3 reads TGTGCCAGCAGCTGGGACAGGGGACGTTCCACTGAAGCTTTCTTT. It codes for CASSWDRGRSTEAFF.

This rearrangement joins TRBV7-7 to TRBJ2-5; possible D gene TRBD2, 6 bases. The length of the CDR3 is 14 residues. Trimming cost V 5 bases and J 2 bases, with 12 bases left between them. Germline CDR1 reads SSHAT; CDR2 reads FNYEAQ (reference sequence). The chain's CDR3 is CASSPSGVQETQYF. For the CDR3, the DNA is TGTGCCAGCAGCCCGTCGGGGGTACAAGAGACCCAGTACTTC.

The gene calls are TRBV28 and TRBJ2-7; the match to TRBD2 covers 8 bases. This CDR3 is 13 amino acids long. Losses at the gene ends were 6 bases for V and 5 bases for J; bases not matched to a gene: 6. Germline V gives CDR1 MDHEN, CDR2 SYDVKM. The CDR3 nucleotides are TGTGCCAGCAGGCCCACGGGGGGGAACGAGCAGTACTTC. Encoded protein: CASRPTGGNEQYF.

This clone has only one observation. The DNA for the CDR3 is TGCGCCAGCAGCCTCGCGGGGGACGCCCCTGAAGCTTTCTTT. Translated: CASSLAGDAPEAFF. The J gene is TRBJ1-1, the V gene TRBV4-3; weak D call: TRBD1 (5 bases). CDR1 is LGHNA and CDR2 is YSLEER in the germline V gene. The V end was cut by 4 bases, the J end by 6 bases, with 15 bases between. The CDR3 length is 14 residues.

On this clone itself: Additional DNA sequences in this sample encode the identical CDR3. The chain uses TRBV5-1 and TRBJ2-2, with 11 bases aligning to TRBD1. V dropped 3 bases and J dropped 5; count of bases not matched to a gene: 3. The CDR3 runs to 15 residues. Germline V CDR1 and CDR2: SGHRS, YFSETQ. CDR3 sequence: CASSSGQGATGELFF. CDR3 DNA sequence: TGCGCCAGCAGCTCTGGACAGGGGGCGACCGGGGAGCTGTTTTTT. Together with reference TRBV5-1 and TRBJ2-2, the CDR3 gives the full variable domain: KAGVTQTPRYLIKTRGQQVTLSCSPISGHRSVSWYQQTPGQGLQFLFEYFSETQRNKGNFPGRFSGRQFSNSRSEMNVSTLELGDSALYLCASSSGQGATGELFFGEGSRLTVL.

The J gene is TRBJ2-3, the V gene TRBV6-1; D is unclear. The CDR3 is 13 amino acids. Trimming pared 1 base from V and 7 bases from J, leaving 9 bases between. CDR1 is MNHNS and CDR2 is SASEGT in the germline V gene. CDR3 coding DNA: TGTGCCAGCAGTGAAGGTTACGACAATACGCAGTATTTT. Its translation is CASSEGYDNTQYF.

A word on this clone: The junction differs from germline at one of its ends, possibly a read error. The rearrangement uses TRBV28 and TRBJ1-1; no firm D call. Germline V gives CDR1 MDHEN, CDR2 SYDVKM. The CDR3 contains 14 residues. CDR3 nucleotide sequence: TGTGCCAGCAGTTCGACGGCGGGGAACTCTGAAGCTTTCTTT. Translating gives CASSSTAGNSEAFF.

The CDR3 DNA follows: TGTGCCAGCAGCGTAGGGGCGGGGGGCCGAGCGGTAAACATTCAGTACTTC. Its translation: CASSVGAGGRAVNIQYF. This chain connects TRBV9 to TRBJ2-4, with TRBD2 matching over 8 bases. The CDR3 has 17 amino acids. V trimming: 0 bases; J trimming: 6 bases; junction bases outside the gene matches: 11. CDR1 is SGDLS and CDR2 is YYNGEE in the germline V gene.

CDR3: CASSRGTSGVLGTDTQYF. In DNA, the CDR3 is TGCGCCAGCAGCCGCGGGACTAGCGGGGTCTTAGGGACAGATACGCAGTATTTT. The J gene is TRBJ2-3, the V gene TRBV5-1; 13 nucleotides align to TRBD2. The CDR3 length is 18 residues. Germline CDR1 and CDR2: SGHRS and YFSETQ. The junction had 11 bases not matched to a gene; V was cut back by 4 bases and J by 3 bases.

This clone occurred once. V and J are TRBV9 and TRBJ2-2; tentative D call: TRBD2 (6 bases). The CDR3 covers 14 residues. Germline assignment: CDR1 SGDLS and CDR2 YYNGEE. Trimming shortened V by 0 bases and J by 5 bases, and 8 bases separated the two germline ends. The CDR3 DNA is TGTGCCAGCAGCGTAGAGGGAGGAACCGGGGAGCTGTTTTTT. The encoded protein is CASSVEGGTGELFF.

The chain couples TRBV2 to TRBJ1-5; 9 positions agree with TRBD1. Per the germline V gene, CDR1 is SNHLY and CDR2 is FYNNEI. The V segment lost 8 bases and the J segment 2 bases; nucleotides outside the gene matches: 4. This CDR3 region has 14 residues. In DNA form, the CDR3 reads TGTGCCAGCGGGCGGACAGGGGGCAATCAGCCCCAGCATTTT. It encodes CASGRTGGNQPQHF.

The gene calls are TRBV20-1 and TRBJ1-2; D gene ambiguous. Trimming cost V 3 bases and J 3 bases, with 8 bases left between them. Germline lookup yields CDR1 DFQATT and CDR2 SNEGSKA (reference sequence). The CDR3 has 12 residues. The CDR3 here is CSASFGDYGYTF. The CDR3 region has the DNA TGCAGTGCTAGTTTCGGGGACTATGGCTACACCTTC.

The rearrangement joins TRBV10-3 to TRBJ2-1; TRBD2 matches 10 bases. From germline, CDR1 is ENHRY and CDR2 SYGVKD. The CDR3 sequence is 16 residues long. V lost 4 bases to trimming and J lost 6 bases; unmatched junction nucleotides: 9. CDR3 sequence reads: CAISGQLAGALNEQFF. The CDR3 region has the DNA TGTGCCATCAGTGGGCAGCTAGCGGGGGCCCTCAATGAGCAGTTCTTC.

The chain couples TRBV6-5 to TRBJ1-2; D is ambiguous. Deletions cut 2 bases from V and 6 bases from J, with 16 bases between. Germline CDR1 is MNHEY and CDR2 is SVGAGI. The CDR3 is 15 amino acids. The CDR3 DNA sequence: TGTGCCAGCAGTTACCTCTCTGGGCCAGTCGATGGCTACACCTTC. Translation: CASSYLSGPVDGYTF.